These 24 T cell receptor beta chains came from one sample sequenced in a study of T cell repertoires in cytomegalovirus infection. For these receptors, no antigen is known. MiXCR was run by TCRdb on the reads, yielding one entry per CDR3 protein. This table has roughly 120,000 distinct CDR3 sequences, more than 30% appearing once. The sequenced sample was CD8+ T cells from cultured PBMCs, obtained from culture after CMV antigen stimulation. These TCRs come from a human donor in good health (CMV status not recorded). Some clones in this sample may be carry-over from other donors' samples.

This clonotype was seen at least ten times. The chain is built from TRBV9 and TRBJ2-1; TRBD1 or TRBD2 may be the D gene (5 bases each). V was trimmed by 3 bases and J by 6 bases, leaving 10 bases between them. Germline V gene sequence: CDR1 SGDLS, CDR2 YYNGEE. This CDR3 contains 13 residues. This CDR3 is CASSEHGTNEQFF. In DNA form, the CDR3 reads TGTGCCAGCAGCGAGCATGGGACCAATGAGCAGTTCTTC.

The V gene is TRBV6-2 or TRBV6-3, the J gene TRBJ1-3; the D gene is possibly TRBD1 (5 bases). The CDR3 runs to 19 residues. The germline gives CDR1 MNHEY, CDR2 SVGEGT. Deletions cut 6 bases from V and 1 base from J, with 25 bases between. The CDR3 nucleotides read TGTGCCAGCAGAACCGCACGGGACTCTTACGAATTATCTGGAAACACCATATATTTT. Its translation is CASRTARDSYELSGNTIYF.

Many counts were recorded for this clonotype. The chain combines TRBV7-2 with TRBJ1-4; D gene ambiguous. The CDR3 spans 17 residues. Per germline, CDR1 SGHTA and CDR2 FQGNSA. V lost 1 base to trimming and J lost 4 bases, with 16 bases between them. CDR3 nucleotides: TGTGCCAGCAGCTTAGGTCGTGCTCGGTCGTTTAATGAAAAACTGTTTTTT. Protein sequence: CASSLGRARSFNEKLFF.

This clonotype was counted between two and nine times. The rearrangement uses TRBV7-8 and TRBJ2-7, with 12 bases that match TRBD2. The V segment lost 5 bases and the J segment 2 bases; nucleotides outside the gene matches: 7. Germline lookup yields CDR1 SGHVS and CDR2 FQNEAQ. The CDR3 totals 16 residues. The CDR3 is CASSEGLAGITYEQYF. The CDR3 DNA reads as TGTGCCAGCAGCGAAGGACTAGCGGGGATCACCTACGAGCAGTACTTC.

The chain is built from TRBV7-2 and TRBJ2-1, with D perhaps matching TRBD1 (6 bases). CDR3 size: 14 residues. Germline assignment: CDR1 SGHTA and CDR2 FQGNSA. Trimming stripped 3 bases from V and 6 bases from J, with 12 bases between. The CDR3 coding sequence is TGTGCCAGCAGCTTCCCGGACAGTCTCAATGAGCAGTTCTTC. Protein product: CASSFPDSLNEQFF.

The chain is built from TRBV10-3 and TRBJ2-5, with TRBD2 matching over 7 bases. V lost 3 bases, J lost 4 bases, and 2 bases stayed unmatched. The CDR3 covers 13 residues. Germline loops: CDR1 ENHRY, CDR2 SYGVKD. CDR3 sequence (DNA): TGTGCCATCAGTGACCCGGGGGGAGAGACCCAGTACTTC. Amino acid sequence: CAISDPGGETQYF.

This clonotype was detected only a few times. The rearrangement joins TRBV5-5 to TRBJ2-3; possible D gene TRBD2, 5 bases. CDR1 and CDR2 from the germline V gene are SGHKS and YYEKEE (reference sequence). Trimming stripped 4 bases from V and 1 base from J, with 13 bases between. The CDR3 is 15 residues long. The CDR3 DNA sequence: TGTGCCAGCAGCCCCGAGGTGGGAGGCACAGATACGCAGTATTTT. Protein product: CASSPEVGGTDTQYF.

The V and J genes are TRBV19 and TRBJ1-1; TRBD1 might be the D (6 bases). Deletions cut 5 bases from V and 0 bases from J, with 13 bases between. This CDR3 is 15 amino acids long. Germline V gives CDR1 LNHDA, CDR2 SQIVND (reference sequence). The CDR3 region has the DNA TGTGCCAGTAGTCCAGCACAGGGATTGAACACTGAAGCTTTCTTT. It yields the protein CASSPAQGLNTEAFF. Variable domain in full (rest from reference TRBV19 and TRBJ1-1): DGGITQSPKYLFRKEGQNVTLSCEQNLNHDAMYWYRQDPGQGLRLIYYSQIVNDFQKGDIAEGYSVSREKKESFPLTVTSAQKNPTAFYLCASSPAQGLNTEAFFGQGTRLTVV.

The rearrangement uses TRBV28 and TRBJ2-1; D might be TRBD2 (6 bases). Trimming removed 6 bases from V and 2 bases from J, with 17 bases in between. The CDR3 is 16 amino acids. Germline V lookup: CDR1 MDHEN, CDR2 SYDVKM. The CDR3 spells CASSNPLGGTYNEQFF. The CDR3 DNA sequence: TGTGCCAGCAGCAACCCTTTGGGGGGAACCTACAATGAGCAGTTCTTC.

The CDR3 region is CAIRRGPGQGVYEQYF. In nucleotides, the CDR3 is TGTGCCATCCGGCGGGGTCCGGGACAGGGGGTCTACGAGCAGTACTTC. V usage is TRBV28 and J usage is TRBJ2-7; 11 bases match TRBD1. CDR1 is MDHEN and CDR2 is SYDVKM in the germline V gene. The CDR3 is 16 amino acids. The ends lost 10 bases at V and 3 bases at J; junction bases unmatched: 14.

J is TRBJ2-1 and V is TRBV6-5; the match to TRBD1 covers 7 bases. CDR3 size: 19 residues. Losses at the gene ends were 5 bases for V and 10 bases for J; bases not matched to a gene: 26. CDR1 is MNHEY and CDR2 is SVGAGI in the germline V gene. CDR3 sequence: CASSPDSGSYRGRGEEQFF. In nucleotides, the CDR3 is TGTGCCAGCAGTCCCGATTCGGGTTCCTACAGGGGACGAGGTGAGGAGCAGTTCTTC.

The chain recombines TRBV7-9 with TRBJ2-5; 8 nucleotides line up with TRBD1. J lost 3 bases, V lost 0 bases, and 3 bases had no gene match. Germline-derived CDR1 and CDR2 are SEHNR and FQNEAQ (reference sequence). The CDR3 totals 15 residues. The DNA of the CDR3 is TGTGCCAGCAGCTTAGCAGGACAGGGTAAAGAGACCCAGTACTTC. This encodes CASSLAGQGKETQYF.

The DNA of the CDR3 is TGTGCCACCAGTGCTCCCGTGGCGGGGTCCGTATACAATGAGCAGTTCTTC. It translates to CATSAPVAGSVYNEQFF. This chain connects TRBV24-1 to TRBJ2-1; the D gene is possibly TRBD2 (6 bases). V shed 5 bases and J shed 4 bases, with 20 bases lying between them. CDR3 length: 17 residues. Germline V lookup: CDR1 KGHDR, CDR2 SFDVKD.

This clonotype was counted once. The chain recombines TRBV10-3 with TRBJ2-3; D may be TRBD1 or TRBD2 (5 bases each). Trimming took 4 bases from V and 2 from J, leaving 13 bases between them. Per germline, CDR1 ENHRY and CDR2 SYGVKD. The CDR3 is 15 amino acids. This CDR3 reads CAISVTGDYTDTQYF. The CDR3 bases are TGTGCCATCAGTGTAACAGGCGACTACACAGATACGCAGTATTTT.

This clonotype has just a few counts. The chain is built from TRBV27 and TRBJ1-3, with no clear D. V dropped 6 bases and J dropped 1 base, with 16 bases sitting between them. The CDR3 length is 16 residues. The germline gives CDR1 MNHEY, CDR2 SMNVEV (reference sequence). CDR3 sequence reads: CASRTLLRVSGNTIYF. The CDR3 nucleotides are TGTGCCAGCAGGACGCTATTGCGGGTATCTGGAAACACCATATATTTT.

The chain carries TRBV27 and TRBJ1-5; maybe TRBD1 (5 bases). With 6 bases removed from V and 0 bases from J, the gap between germline ends came to 9 bases. This CDR3 is built from 14 residues. Per the germline V gene, CDR1 is MNHEY and CDR2 is SMNVEV (reference sequence). CDR3 region: CASRPGHSNQPQHF. CDR3 nucleotide sequence: TGTGCCAGCAGACCGGGGCATAGCAATCAGCCCCAGCATTTT.

The chain uses TRBV7-9 and TRBJ1-4; D unresolved. V was pared by 6 bases and J by 0 bases, with 8 bases between. Germline CDR1 is SEHNR and CDR2 is FQNEAQ (reference sequence). This CDR3 contains 14 residues. CDR3 residues: CASRTEATNEKLFF. Written as DNA, the CDR3 is TGTGCCAGCAGAACAGAAGCAACTAATGAAAAACTGTTTTTT.

The chain combines TRBV20-1 with TRBJ1-5, with a tentative D call TRBD1 (5 bases). The germline V gene has CDR1 DFQATT and CDR2 SNEGSKA (reference sequence). Deletions cut 2 bases from V and 1 base from J, with 9 bases between. The CDR3 is made up of 14 amino acids. Written as DNA, the CDR3 is TGCAGTGCTAGACAGGCAGGGAGCAATCAGCCCCAGCATTTT. Its translation is CSARQAGSNQPQHF.

The V call is TRBV5-1, the J call TRBJ2-5, with TRBD1 matching over 7 bases. Germline V gene data show CDR1 as SGHRS and CDR2 as YFSETQ. The CDR3 is made up of 15 amino acids. V lost 4 bases, J lost 5 bases, and 11 bases stayed unmatched. This chain's CDR3 is CASSPGTVLYETQYF. The CDR3 nucleotides read TGCGCCAGCAGCCCGGGGACAGTGTTATACGAGACCCAGTACTTC.

This chain links TRBV7-9 with TRBJ1-4; D ambiguous. Trimming removed 5 bases from V and 8 bases from J, with 18 bases in between. The CDR3 is made up of 15 amino acids. Looked up from germline, CDR1 is SEHNR and CDR2 is FQNEAQ (reference sequence). This CDR3 reads CASSPRSKDLEKLFF. The CDR3 DNA sequence: TGTGCCAGCAGCCCCCGTTCGAAGGACCTCGAAAAACTGTTTTTT.

This clonotype was counted a few times. The chain's CDR3 is CASSPRTGREQFF. The DNA for the CDR3 is TGTGCCAGCTCCCCCCGGACGGGGAGGGAGCAGTTCTTC. The J gene is TRBJ2-1, the V gene TRBV28; a possible D gene is TRBD2 (6 bases). Looked up from germline, CDR1 is MDHEN and CDR2 is SYDVKM. There are 13 residues in the CDR3. Trimming stripped 8 bases from V and 10 bases from J, with 18 bases between.

This chain links TRBV6-6 with TRBJ2-7; TRBD2 is a possible D gene (6 bases). The V end was cut by 6 bases, the J end by 3 bases, with 21 bases between. The CDR3 is 16 residues long. Per the germline V gene, CDR1 is MNHNY and CDR2 is SVGAGI (reference sequence). The CDR3 DNA follows: TGTGCCAGCAGCCAACAGTCCTCACTAGCTTTCTACGAGCAGTACTTC. It yields the protein CASSQQSSLAFYEQYF.

V gene TRBV7-6 combines with J gene TRBJ2-7, with TRBD1 matching over 9 bases. The CDR3 is made up of 16 amino acids. J lost 2 bases, V lost 5 bases, and 10 bases had no gene match. The V gene's germline CDR1 is SGHVS and CDR2 FNYEAQ. The CDR3 loop reads CASSPSSGTGTYEQYF. The CDR3 region has the DNA TGTGCCAGCAGCCCGAGCAGCGGGACAGGGACCTACGAGCAGTACTTC.

Ten or more counts support this clonotype. The J gene is TRBJ2-3, the V gene TRBV2; TRBD2 matches at 7 bases. V dropped 5 bases and J dropped 0; count of bases not matched to a gene: 5. Per germline, CDR1 SNHLY and CDR2 FYNNEI. The CDR3 contains 15 residues. For the CDR3, the DNA is TGTGCCAGCAGTCCAAGCGGGATCAGCACAGATACGCAGTATTTT. It yields the protein CASSPSGISTDTQYF.